The T cell receptor beta chain under discussion was sequenced for a study of PD-1 blockade in mismatch repair-deficient tumors. TCRdb's table, derived via immunoSEQ multiplex PCR, lists solely in-frame clones and lacks some. In the table there are under 95,000 clones, about 82% of which are singletons. Mismatch repair deficiency was confirmed in all patients, by PCR or immunohistochemistry. The TCR-sequenced patients were three responders to pembrolizumab. Of note for this clone: Antigen unknown. Other DNA sequences within the sample encode an identical CDR3.

This CDR3 comprises 12 residues. The germline CDR1 and CDR2 sequences are SEHNR and FQNEAQ (reference sequence). V lost 1 base and J 4 bases, leaving 5 bases between the germline ends. General study results and limits: After pembrolizumab, tumor-resident clones rose rapidly, then generally contracted before radiologic responses.

The chain employs TRBV7-9 and TRBJ2-7; D is unclear. This specimen was peripheral blood, taken 44 weeks after starting pembrolizumab. This clonotype was sampled from an adult with mismatch repair-deficient cancer. The CDR3 spells CASSLDYYEQYF. CDR3 bases: TGTGCCAGCAGCTTAGATTATTACGAGCAGTACTTC.